The entry that follows covers one TCR beta chain sequence. This table comes from immunoSEQ multiplex PCR, and its TCRdb copy is limited to in-frame clones, with some not included. The sample has 100,000 to 150,000 clones; around 86% are singletons. The data stem from a study of control samples from healthy donors and cancer patients. The germline V gene encodes CDR1 SGHTA and CDR2 FQGNSA. V shed 5 bases, J shed 5 bases, and the junction held 10 bases outside the gene matches. This CDR3 contains 16 residues. J is TRBJ2-5 and V is TRBV7-2, with 11 bases that match TRBD2. Sequenced: blood. The sequence was collected from a man aged 40-50 years in good health. In DNA form, the CDR3 reads TGTGCCAGCAGCCCTAGTACTAGCGGGGGTTTTGAGACCCAGTACTTC. Its translation: CASSPSTSGGFETQYF.